These T cell receptor beta chains were read from a single sample in a study of shared clonotypes between healthy human individuals. The data were produced by immunoSEQ multiplex PCR, yet TCRdb's version contains in-frame clones alone and is incomplete. The table lists millions of clones, approximately 95% of them singletons. The specimen was naive CD8+ T cells sorted from blood. The receptors originated from a man between 18 and 29 years old in good health. CDR3s include the opening cysteine and the closing phenylalanine or tryptophan. Each record gives: V gene, CDR3 length, J gene, D gene, clone size, CDR3 DNA, CDR3 protein. D genes are given only for firm matches. Clone size appears in some rows only: once, few, many, or a class for an expanded clone.

>TRBV30|13|TRBJ2-7|-|once
TGTGCCTGGAGTGTCATTCAAGGCAGCGAGCAGTACTTC
CAWSVIQGSEQYF
>TRBV7-3|13|TRBJ2-7|-|-
TGTGCCAGCAGCAGCTCTGGTTTGGACGAGCAGTACTTC
CASSSSGLDEQYF
>TRBV15|15|TRBJ1-4|-|-
TGTGCCACCAGCAGAGGAGACAGTTCTAATGAAAAACTGTTTTTT
CATSRGDSSNEKLFF
>TRBV6-6|14|TRBJ1-2|-|-
TGTGCCAGCAGTTATGAGGGGGGTAACTATGGCTACACCTTC
CASSYEGGNYGYTF
>TRBV7-9|17|TRBJ2-5|TRBD1|-
TGTGCCAGCACCAAAAGGCCAGGCAGGGGGCAGGATGAGACCCAGTACTTC
CASTKRPGRGQDETQYF
>TRBV19|13|TRBJ2-2|-|-
TGTGCCAGTACAGGGTTCGGGTCCGGGGAGCTGTTTTTT
CASTGFGSGELFF
>TRBV5-6|18|TRBJ2-7|-|-
TGTGCCAGCACCCGGAGGTTTTCCGGTCCGGGTATCTCCTACGAGCAGTACTTC
CASTRRFSGPGISYEQYF
>TRBV27|13|TRBJ1-2|-|-
TGTGCCAGCAGTCCCACAATTACCTATGGCTACACCTTC
CASSPTITYGYTF
>TRBV9|15|TRBJ2-3|TRBD2|once
TGTGCCAGCAGCGTAGACGCGGGAGAATCAGATACGCAGTATTTT
CASSVDAGESDTQYF
>TRBV7-2|13|TRBJ1-2|TRBD1|-
TGTGCCAGCCCGCCGAACAGGGGGGACGGCTACACCTTC
CASPPNRGDGYTF
>TRBV7-9|17|TRBJ1-6|-|-
TGTGCCAGCAGCTCACCTATACAGAGCTCCTATAATTCACCCCTCCACTTT
CASSSPIQSSYNSPLHF
>TRBV11-2|15|TRBJ2-3|-|-
TGTGCCAGCAGCGAGGGGGGCTTTCCCACAGATACGCAGTATTTT
CASSEGGFPTDTQYF
>TRBV9|14|TRBJ2-1|-|-
TGTGCCAGCAGCGGGCTTGAGGGGCACAATGAGCAGTTCTTC
CASSGLEGHNEQFF
>TRBV6-5|13|TRBJ1-5|-|-
TGTGCCAGCAGTCCTCAGGGTAATCAGCCCCAGCATTTT
CASSPQGNQPQHF
>TRBV2|15|TRBJ2-7|-|-
TGTGCCAGCAGAGAGGACATTGACAGCTCCTACGAGCAGTACTTC
CASREDIDSSYEQYF
>TRBV28|11|TRBJ1-3|-|once
TGTGCCAGCAGTCTAGGGCCCTTTGCAAATTTT
CASSLGPFANF
>TRBV9|15|TRBJ1-2|-|-
TGTGCCAGCAGCGTAGGGGGATCAGGGGCCTATGGCTACACCTTC
CASSVGGSGAYGYTF
>TRBV9|14|TRBJ2-3|-|-
TGTGCCAGCAGCGTAAGCAGGGGAAGGGATACGCAGTATTTT
CASSVSRGRDTQYF
>TRBV7-2|14|TRBJ2-7|TRBD2|-
TGTGCCAGCAGCTTAGGTACGGGAGGTTATTTTGGGTACTTC
CASSLGTGGYFGYF
>TRBV5-3|16|TRBJ2-7|TRBD2|-
TGTGCCAGAAGCCAAAGACTAGCTTACTTAGACTACGAGCAGTACTTC
CARSQRLAYLDYEQYF
>TRBV27|15|TRBJ1-1|-|once
TGTGCCAGCTTACCGTATGGCACATCGAACACTGAAGCTTTCTTT
CASLPYGTSNTEAFF
>TRBV29-1|13|TRBJ2-5|-|-
TGCAGCGTTTTAAACGGAGGCCAAGAGACCCAGTACTTC
CSVLNGGQETQYF
>TRBV11-2|19|TRBJ1-2|TRBD1|-
TGTGCCAGCAGCTTACCCGCCGGGGGACAGGGAGATCCTAACTATGGCTACACCTTC
CASSLPAGGQGDPNYGYTF
>TRBV2|14|TRBJ2-5|TRBD1|-
TGTGCCAGTCCCTCGACAGGGCCCCAAGAGACCCAGTACTTC
CASPSTGPQETQYF
>TRBV10-2|11|TRBJ2-7|-|-
TGCGCCAGCAGTGATTCGTACGAGCAGTACTTC
CASSDSYEQYF
>TRBV27|14|TRBJ1-2|-|-
TGTGCCAGCAGTTTGCAGGGTGGTTTGGATGGCTACACCTTC
CASSLQGGLDGYTF
>TRBV4-1|17|TRBJ2-2|-|-
TGCGCCAGCAGCCAAGATGGGTGGGGGTCCAACACCGGGGAGCTGTTTTTT
CASSQDGWGSNTGELFF
>TRBV7-2|15|TRBJ2-7|-|-
TGTGCCAGCAGCCCCACCGGGGGTGGGTACTACGAGCAGTACTTC
CASSPTGGGYYEQYF
>TRBV9|16|TRBJ2-1|TRBD2|-
TGTGCCAGCAGCGTAGTGGGGACTAGCTCCTACAATGAGCAGTTCTTC
CASSVVGTSSYNEQFF